This entry lists 9 T cell receptor beta chains sequenced from one sample in a study of T cell changes during pregnancy in multiple sclerosis. The table came from immunoSEQ multiplex PCR; TCRdb's copy has only in-frame clones and leaves some out. The data contain 35,000 to 50,000 clones, roughly 92% of them singletons. The starting material was CD4+ T cells from peripheral blood mononuclear cells, obtained in the first trimester of pregnancy. The receptor source for this set is a female donor with multiple sclerosis, enrolled in a pregnancy study.

This sequence joins TRBV5-4 and TRBJ1-1, with 7 bases identical to TRBD1. The V gene's germline CDR1 is SGHNT and CDR2 YYREEE (reference sequence). The CDR3 extends over 15 amino acids. The ends lost 6 bases at V and 7 bases at J; junction bases unmatched: 15. The CDR3 nucleotides read TGTGCCAGCACCACCGGTGGAGGGGGCGCGGGTGAAGCTTTCTTT. It translates to CASTTGGGGAGEAFF.

The chain joins TRBV30 to TRBJ2-2; TRBD1 aligns across 10 bases. The CDR3 is 15 amino acids. Germline trimming cut 4 bases from V and 2 bases from J; bases unmatched to any gene: 4. Germline-derived CDR1 and CDR2 are GTSNPN and SVGIG (reference sequence). CDR3 in amino acids: CAWKRDRGNTGELFF. CDR3 DNA: TGTGCCTGGAAGCGGGACAGGGGTAACACCGGGGAGCTGTTTTTT. The whole variable domain, filled in from reference TRBV30 and TRBJ2-2, reads SQTIHQWPATLVQPVGSPLSLECTVEGTSNPNLYWYRQAAGRGLQLLFYSVGIGQISSEVPQNLSASRPQDRQFILSSKKLLLSDSGFYLCAWKRDRGNTGELFFGEGSRLTVL.

This chain connects TRBV5-1 to TRBJ1-1; 7 bases are a match to TRBD1. The germline gives CDR1 SGHRS, CDR2 YFSETQ. V was pared by 0 bases and J by 4 bases, with 21 bases of the junction left unmatched. This CDR3 is built from 20 residues. In DNA, the CDR3 is TGCGCCAGCAGCTTGGCCCTCTTTCTCGACAGAGGGGGCGCGAGCACTGAAGCTTTCTTT. Encoded protein: CASSLALFLDRGGASTEAFF.

This chain links TRBV19 with TRBJ1-3; 7 nucleotides agree with TRBD1. Trimming cost V 1 base and J 2 bases; bases outside gene matches: 8. Per the germline V gene, CDR1 is LNHDA and CDR2 is SQIVND (reference sequence). This CDR3 contains 17 residues. CDR3 bases: TGTGCCAGTAGTATAGGCCTGGGCGACAGGGCTGGAAACACCATATATTTT. Amino acid sequence: CASSIGLGDRAGNTIYF.

The chain has TRBV5-1 and TRBJ2-7; 11 nucleotides line up with TRBD2. Trimming cost V 2 bases and J 4 bases; bases outside gene matches: 14. CDR1 is SGHRS, CDR2 YFSETQ, per germline. The CDR3 length is 18 residues. The CDR3 DNA sequence: TGCGCCAGCAGCTTATTGACTAGCGGGATAACGGTTTCGTACGAGCAGTACTTC. This codes for CASSLLTSGITVSYEQYF.

This clone was recorded a few times. V and J are TRBV28 and TRBJ1-4; 7 nucleotides align to TRBD1. CDR3 length: 15 residues. V lost 7 bases, J lost 8 bases, and 13 bases stayed unmatched. Looked up from germline, CDR1 is MDHEN and CDR2 is SYDVKM. The CDR3 reads CASTTRQGEVEKLFF. The CDR3 region has the DNA TGTGCCAGCACCACTCGGCAGGGGGAGGTCGAAAAACTGTTTTTT.

The gene calls are TRBV19 and TRBJ2-7, with 8 bases that match TRBD2. Trimming cost V 3 bases and J 3 bases; bases outside gene matches: 1. The CDR3 extends over 13 amino acids. Per the germline V gene, CDR1 is LNHDA and CDR2 is SQIVND (reference sequence). CDR3 protein: CASSITSGYEQYF. The CDR3 bases are TGTGCCAGTAGTATTACTAGCGGCTACGAGCAGTACTTC. Full variable domain (remainder filled in from reference TRBV19 and TRBJ2-7): DGGITQSPKYLFRKEGQNVTLSCEQNLNHDAMYWYRQDPGQGLRLIYYSQIVNDFQKGDIAEGYSVSREKKESFPLTVTSAQKNPTAFYLCASSITSGYEQYFGPGTRLTVT.

This clone was observed a single time. This sequence joins TRBV10-3 and TRBJ2-1; 7 positions agree with TRBD1. The CDR3 covers 13 residues. Germline V gene sequence: CDR1 ENHRY, CDR2 SYGVKD. The J segment lost 5 bases and the V segment lost 7 bases, leaving 5 bases of the junction unmatched. The CDR3 reads CAIKGAADNEQFF. DNA for the CDR3: TGTGCCATCAAGGGGGCAGCGGACAATGAGCAGTTCTTC.

CDR3 region: CASSLITAGGYTF. In DNA, the CDR3 is TGTGCCAGCAGTTTAATTACAGCGGGAGGCTACACCTTC. The gene calls are TRBV28 and TRBJ1-2; D remains ambiguous. CDR1 MDHEN and CDR2 SYDVKM come from the germline V gene. The V end was cut by 2 bases, the J end by 8 bases, with 12 bases between. The CDR3 extends over 13 amino acids.